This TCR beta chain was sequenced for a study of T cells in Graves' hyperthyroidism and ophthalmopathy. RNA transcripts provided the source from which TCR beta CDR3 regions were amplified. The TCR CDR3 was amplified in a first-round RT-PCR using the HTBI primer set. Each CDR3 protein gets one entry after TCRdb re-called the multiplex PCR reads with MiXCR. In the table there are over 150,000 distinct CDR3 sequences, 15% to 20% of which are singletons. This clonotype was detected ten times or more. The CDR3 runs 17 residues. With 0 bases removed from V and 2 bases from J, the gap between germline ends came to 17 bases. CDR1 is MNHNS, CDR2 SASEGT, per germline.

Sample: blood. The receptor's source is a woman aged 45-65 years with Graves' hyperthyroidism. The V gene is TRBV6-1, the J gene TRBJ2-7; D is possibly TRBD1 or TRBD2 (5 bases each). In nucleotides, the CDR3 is TGTGCCAGCAGTGAAGCGACCGGGCAGGGAGAAGCCTACGAGCAGTACTTC. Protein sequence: CASSEATGQGEAYEQYF.